This T cell receptor beta chain stems from a study of OX40 agonist ivuxolimab in advanced cancers. Notes on the study in general: Still undetermined is the antigen specificity of the expanded peripheral T cells.

The method was immunoSEQ multiplex PCR; TCRdb's version includes in-frame clones alone and lacks a portion of them. Counted here are tens of thousands of clones, about 85% occurring once; the ten biggest clones make up roughly 2.3%. The CDR3 is 13 residues long. Germline V gene lookup returns CDR1 SGDLS and CDR2 YYNGEE. The V end lost 6 bases, the J end lost 1 base, and 9 bases lay between the germline ends. Note on this clone: Its antigen is still unknown.

Blood sampling was done at baseline, cycle 4 day 1, and cycle 7 day 1. This chain uses TRBV9 with TRBJ2-3; D gene unclear. The origin of this receptor is an adult with an advanced solid tumor such as melanoma, head and neck, liver or kidney cancer. Sequenced material: CD4+ or CD8+ T cells sorted from blood, taken in a trial of the OX40 agonist ivuxolimab. CDR3 residues: CASTPSGTDTQYF. CDR3 sequence (DNA): TGTGCCAGCACGCCGAGCGGCACAGATACGCAGTATTTT.